Below, 2 T cell receptor beta chains from the same sample are listed, as sequenced in a study of ipilimumab plus nivolumab after autologous stem cell transplantation. Repertoires were generated with immunoSEQ multiplex PCR, while TCRdb's copy carries only in-frame clones and drops some. The sample contains 12,000 or so clones, 69% of which appear only once. This specimen consisted of PBMCs, obtained in a trial of ipilimumab plus nivolumab as post-transplant consolidation. The receptors were sampled from a male donor with diffuse large B-cell lymphoma.

Here the CDR3 reads CASAWTHYTDTQYF. Written as DNA, the CDR3 is TGTGCCAGTGCTTGGACTCACTACACAGATACGCAGTATTTT. This chain links TRBV19 with TRBJ2-3, with a tentative D call TRBD2 (5 bases). This CDR3 has 14 residues. Germline-derived CDR1 and CDR2 are LNHDA and SQIVND (reference sequence). V gave up 8 bases and J gave up 2 bases, with 14 bases separating them.

This chain links TRBV6-4 with TRBJ1-4; the D gene is possibly TRBD1 (5 bases). This CDR3 is 14 amino acids long. The germline V gene has CDR1 MRHNA and CDR2 SNTAGT. V gave up 5 bases and J gave up 3 bases, with 10 bases separating them. CDR3 sequence reads: CASSNGAANEKLFF. DNA of the CDR3: TGTGCCAGCAGTAATGGGGCAGCTAATGAAAAACTGTTTTTT.